The 14 T cell receptor beta chains below were found in one sample sequenced in a study of cytomegalovirus exposure and HLA in healthy donors. Assay: immunoSEQ multiplex PCR; the TCRdb copy retains only in-frame clones and omits some. The data show approximately 120,000 clones, around 95% seen once. The specimen was PBMCs. These receptors all stem from a man aged 18-30 years in good health and CMV-seronegative.

The gene calls are TRBV11-3 and TRBJ2-4, with no clear D. The CDR3 is made up of 14 amino acids. Germline V gives CDR1 SGHNT, CDR2 YENEEA. The V end was cut by 3 bases, the J end by 1 base, with 7 bases between. The CDR3 DNA follows: TGTGCCAGCAGCTTGGTCGGGGCCAAAAACATTCAGTACTTC. It yields the protein CASSLVGAKNIQYF.

This clone was recorded a few times. The chain employs TRBV7-3 and TRBJ1-2, with D uncertain. With 2 bases removed from V and 4 bases from J, the gap between germline ends came to 20 bases. The germline gives CDR1 SGHTA, CDR2 FQGTGA. The CDR3 consists of 17 residues. The CDR3 spells CASSLLPGWEESYGYTF. The CDR3 coding sequence is TGTGCCAGCAGCTTACTTCCGGGGTGGGAGGAAAGCTATGGCTACACCTTC. The variable domain in full, completed from reference TRBV7-3 and TRBJ1-2, reads GAGVSQTPSNKVTEKGKYVELRCDPISGHTALYWYRQSLGQGPEFLIYFQGTGAADDSGLPNDRFFAVRPEGSVSTLKIQRTERGDSAVYLCASSLLPGWEESYGYTFGSGTRLTVV.

Only a few counts were recorded for this clone. V usage is TRBV2 and J usage is TRBJ1-5; 8 bases align to TRBD1. CDR3 length equals 14 residues. Germline V gene data show CDR1 as SNHLY and CDR2 as FYNNEI. With V trimmed by 6 bases and J by 2 bases, 3 bases remained unmatched. CDR3 region: CASSLQGGNQPQHF. In nucleotides, the CDR3 is TGTGCCAGCAGCTTACAGGGGGGCAATCAGCCCCAGCATTTT.

The rearrangement joins TRBV19 to TRBJ1-2, with D uncertain. CDR1 is LNHDA and CDR2 is SQIVND in the germline V gene (reference sequence). This CDR3 has 16 amino acids. The ends were cut back, 0 bases at V and 8 bases at J, with 19 bases in the middle. This chain's CDR3 is CASSIDGREAVWGYTF. CDR3 coding DNA: TGTGCCAGTAGTATAGATGGCCGGGAAGCCGTCTGGGGCTACACCTTC.

V and J are TRBV6-5 and TRBJ1-1; D not certain. The CDR3 consists of 15 residues. Trimming removed 7 bases at V and 4 bases at J, with 19 bases between. Germline CDR1 MNHEY, CDR2 SVGAGI. The CDR3 loop reads CASTPEVVFGTEAFF. DNA of the CDR3: TGTGCCAGCACCCCAGAGGTAGTATTTGGCACTGAAGCTTTCTTT.

The chain uses TRBV7-8 and TRBJ2-5, with 7 bases that match TRBD1. CDR3 length: 13 residues. V lost 3 bases, J lost 5 bases, and 3 bases stayed unmatched. CDR1 is SGHVS, CDR2 FQNEAQ, per germline. Here the CDR3 DNA reads TGTGCCAGCAGCTTTGACAGGGTGGAGACCCAGTACTTC. This sequence encodes CASSFDRVETQYF.

V gene TRBV7-2 combines with J gene TRBJ2-2; 10 bases fit TRBD2. The CDR3 runs 18 residues. V was pared by 1 base and J by 0 bases, with 5 bases of the junction left unmatched. Per germline, CDR1 SGHTA and CDR2 FQGNSA. The CDR3 spells CASSLVPSGSANTGELFF. In DNA form, the CDR3 reads TGTGCCAGCAGCTTAGTGCCTAGCGGGAGTGCGAACACCGGGGAGCTGTTTTTT.

This chain links TRBV6-1 with TRBJ2-7, with 8 bases matching TRBD2. Germline V lookup: CDR1 MNHNS, CDR2 SASEGT. V lost 6 bases to trimming and J lost 3 bases; unmatched junction nucleotides: 7. The CDR3 loop spans 14 amino acids. As DNA, the CDR3 is TGTGCCAGCAGACTTAGCGGGAACAACTACGAGCAGTACTTC. It translates to CASRLSGNNYEQYF.

The rearrangement joins TRBV7-2 to TRBJ2-7; TRBD2 agrees at 9 bases. The CDR3 sequence is 14 residues long. With V trimmed by 7 bases and J by 9 bases, 13 bases remained unmatched. Germline V gives CDR1 SGHTA, CDR2 FQGNSA. CDR3 amino acids: CASTARPAGGWQYF. CDR3 DNA: TGTGCCAGCACCGCACGCCCAGCGGGAGGCTGGCAGTACTTC.

The chain has TRBV19 and TRBJ2-1; TRBD2 agrees at 7 bases. This CDR3 is built from 14 residues. Germline V lookup: CDR1 LNHDA, CDR2 SQIVND (reference sequence). Germline trimming cut 7 bases from V and 2 bases from J; bases unmatched to any gene: 5. The CDR3 loop reads CASKPSGAYNEQFF. The CDR3, as DNA: TGTGCCAGTAAGCCTAGCGGAGCCTACAATGAGCAGTTCTTC. Combining the CDR3 with reference TRBV19 and TRBJ2-1 gives the whole variable domain DGGITQSPKYLFRKEGQNVTLSCEQNLNHDAMYWYRQDPGQGLRLIYYSQIVNDFQKGDIAEGYSVSREKKESFPLTVTSAQKNPTAFYLCASKPSGAYNEQFFGPGTRLTVL.

The gene calls are TRBV7-9 and TRBJ2-3; D perhaps matches TRBD2 (6 bases). CDR3 length: 16 amino acids. With 1 base removed from V and 0 bases from J, the gap between germline ends came to 11 bases. Per germline, CDR1 SEHNR and CDR2 FQNEAQ (reference sequence). The CDR3 DNA reads TGTGCCAGCAGCTTAGGTTGGCGGGAAAGCACAGATACGCAGTATTTT. This encodes CASSLGWRESTDTQYF.

V and J are TRBV4-3 and TRBJ2-5; 10 bases agree with TRBD2. The CDR3 is 17 residues long. V shed 0 bases and J 5 bases; nucleotides not matched to a gene: 9. The germline V gene has CDR1 LGHNA and CDR2 YSLEER. CDR3: CASSQERSGRNRETQYF. CDR3 in DNA: TGCGCCAGCAGCCAAGAACGTAGCGGGAGGAATAGGGAGACCCAGTACTTC.

This clone has only one observation. The chain links TRBV4-3 to TRBJ1-1; D perhaps matches TRBD1 (5 bases). Germline-derived CDR1 and CDR2 are LGHNA and YSLEER. Trimming took 3 bases from V and 3 from J, leaving 11 bases between them. CDR3 size: 14 residues. CDR3 nucleotide sequence: TGCGCCAGCAGCCAGGGGGGTGTTTACACTGAAGCTTTCTTT. Amino acids: CASSQGGVYTEAFF.

The CDR3 sequence: CATNVRLGSGPHSYNEQFF. The CDR3 DNA follows: TGTGCCACCAACGTACGACTGGGTAGCGGGCCCCACTCCTACAATGAGCAGTTCTTC. The chain couples TRBV15 to TRBJ2-1; 7 bases fit TRBD2. V was pared by 7 bases and J by 0 bases, with 18 bases of the junction left unmatched. CDR1 is LNHNV and CDR2 is YYDKDF in the germline V gene (reference sequence). The CDR3 contains 19 residues.